Included here is one TCR beta chain sequence, with context. Which antigen it targets is not known. No base qualities exist here, and no much larger clone lies one base off it. RNA was extracted using the RNeasy kit, and roughly 0.5 to 1 microgram was reverse transcribed with random hexamers. The immunoSEQ multiplex PCR assay, covering 54 Vbeta and 13 Jbeta segments, was used to amplify TCR beta CDR3 regions. PCR amplification bias was corrected using a synthetic template baseline for primer optimization and computational correction. On the study's bioinformatics: Reads were assigned to V, D and J genes according to IMGT and analyzed in immunoSEQ Analyzer, with only productive sequences retained. Clonality was computed as one minus Shannon entropy normalized by log2 of the number of productive unique sequences. For each patient and control, public and private clones were evaluated among the 100 most prevalent clones. Clones were defined as Susac-specific when absent from the healthy and MS cohorts, from over 950 published viral clones and from other ImmuneACCESS disease sequences. The public reads were run again by TCRdb, first through fastp at Q25 and then through MiXCR, and only productive beta chains were kept. Rows are combined by CDR3 protein, so each entry shows the most common genes and DNA. The V and J calls were not made by the authors but by TCRdb's processing. Across this sample there are some 200,000 distinct CDR3 sequences, with roughly 96% seen only once. The ten largest clonotypes hold 0.095% of the sample.

Trimming costs V 0 bases and J 2 bases, and their ends lie 14 bases apart. CDR1 and CDR2 are read off the germline V gene (reference sequence) as MNHEY and SMNVEV. The CDR3 holds 16 amino acids from the cysteine to the phenylalanine. Only the CDR3 DNA stays, 48 bases, in frame from base 1. The data stem from a study of CD8 T cells in Susac syndrome (dated by TCRdb to 2018 to 2020). Some background on the complete study: Repertoire sequencing was used to test whether CD8+ T cell activation and differentiation in Susac syndrome was antigen driven.

The study at large found these results: The TCR sequencing and HLA analysis was acknowledged to have included a relatively small number of individuals.

Peripheral blood CD8+ and CD4+ T cells from healthy donors, Susac syndrome patients and multiple sclerosis patients were profiled by high-throughput TCR beta sequencing. Multiple sclerosis controls were treatment-naive patients with stable or active relapsing-remitting disease fulfilling revised McDonald criteria. Bulk CD8+ and CD4+ T cells were purified magnetically by negative isolation, whereas CD8+ TEMRA cells were enriched by FACS. Blood was drawn into EDTA tubes, processed within 24 hours, and PBMCs were isolated by density gradient centrifugation. PBMCs destined for TCR sequencing were cryopreserved in liquid nitrogen and later thawed in a 37 °C water bath. The sorted or isolated CD4+, CD8+ and CD8+ TEMRA cells reached a purity of at least 90%.

The TCR was taken from a human donor with multiple sclerosis. The sequenced material came from CD4+ T cells from PBMCs. The chain employs TRBV27 and TRBJ2-7; the D region possibly corresponds to TRBD1 (6 bases align). The sequence in DNA is TGTGCCAGCAGTTTATCGAGTGACAGGTTTCCCTACGAGCAGTACTTC. Translated, it reads CASSLSSDRFPYEQYF.